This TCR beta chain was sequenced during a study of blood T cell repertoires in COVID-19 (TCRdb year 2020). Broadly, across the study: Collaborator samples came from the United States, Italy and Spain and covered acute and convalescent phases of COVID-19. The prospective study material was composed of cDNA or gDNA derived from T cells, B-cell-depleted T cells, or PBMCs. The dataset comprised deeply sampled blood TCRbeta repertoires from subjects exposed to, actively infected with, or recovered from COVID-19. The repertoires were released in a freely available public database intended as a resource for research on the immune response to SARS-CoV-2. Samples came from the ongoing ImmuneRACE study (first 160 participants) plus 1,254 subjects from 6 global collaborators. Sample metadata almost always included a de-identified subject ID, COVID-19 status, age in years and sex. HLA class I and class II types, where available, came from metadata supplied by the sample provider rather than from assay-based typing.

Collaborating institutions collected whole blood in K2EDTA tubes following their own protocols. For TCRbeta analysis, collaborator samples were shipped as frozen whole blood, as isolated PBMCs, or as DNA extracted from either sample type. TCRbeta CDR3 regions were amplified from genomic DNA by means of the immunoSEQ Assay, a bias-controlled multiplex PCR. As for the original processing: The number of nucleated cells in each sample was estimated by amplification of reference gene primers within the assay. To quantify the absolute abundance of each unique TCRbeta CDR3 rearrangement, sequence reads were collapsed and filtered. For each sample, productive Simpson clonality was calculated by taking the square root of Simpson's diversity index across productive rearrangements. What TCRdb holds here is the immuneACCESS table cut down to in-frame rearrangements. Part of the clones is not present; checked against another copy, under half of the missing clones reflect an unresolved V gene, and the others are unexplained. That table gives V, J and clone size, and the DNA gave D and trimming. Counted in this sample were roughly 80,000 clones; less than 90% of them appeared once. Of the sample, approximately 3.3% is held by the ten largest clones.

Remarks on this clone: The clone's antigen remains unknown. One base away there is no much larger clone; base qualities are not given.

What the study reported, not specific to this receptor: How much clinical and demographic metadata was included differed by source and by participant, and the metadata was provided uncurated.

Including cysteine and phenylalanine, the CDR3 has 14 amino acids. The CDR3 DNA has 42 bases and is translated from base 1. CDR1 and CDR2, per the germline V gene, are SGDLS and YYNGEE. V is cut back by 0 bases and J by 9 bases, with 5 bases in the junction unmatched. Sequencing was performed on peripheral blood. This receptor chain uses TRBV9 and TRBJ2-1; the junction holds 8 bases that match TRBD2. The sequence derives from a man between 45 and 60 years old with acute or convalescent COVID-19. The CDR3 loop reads CASSVAGGPGEQFF. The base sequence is TGTGCCAGCAGCGTAGCGGGGGGGCCGGGTGAGCAGTTCTTC.